One sample yielded the 27 T cell receptor beta chains listed below, sequenced in a study of OX40 agonist ivuxolimab in advanced cancers. Using immunoSEQ multiplex PCR, the repertoire was profiled, and TCRdb retains in-frame clones only, with some absent. The sample carries 60,000 to 85,000 clones, about 90% recorded once. Sequencing was performed on CD4+ or CD8+ T cells sorted from blood, taken in a trial of the OX40 agonist ivuxolimab. These receptors were taken from an adult with an advanced solid tumor such as melanoma, head and neck, liver or kidney cancer.

CDR3 DNA sequence: TGTGCCAGCAGCTTAGAGCAGGCTGGCGGGGAGCTGTTTTTT. Its translation: CASSLEQAGGELFF. V usage is TRBV7-6 and J usage is TRBJ2-2; D not certain. Germline V gives CDR1 SGHVS, CDR2 FNYEAQ. V lost 1 base to trimming and J lost 7 bases, with 10 bases between them. This CDR3 is 14 amino acids long.

The V gene is TRBV7-9, the J gene TRBJ2-2, with D unresolved. The CDR3 covers 15 residues. V lost 1 base, J lost 0 bases, and 6 bases lay in between. In germline, CDR1 is SEHNR, CDR2 FQNEAQ (reference sequence). The CDR3 region has the DNA TGTGCCAGCAGCTTAGTGGCGTCGAACACCGGGGAGCTGTTTTTT. Protein product: CASSLVASNTGELFF.

The chain combines TRBV6-6 with TRBJ2-3; TRBD2 matches 9 bases. Losses at the gene ends were 7 bases for V and 1 base for J; bases not matched to a gene: 6. From germline, CDR1 is MNHNY and CDR2 SVGAGI (reference sequence). This CDR3 is 15 amino acids long. For the CDR3, the DNA is TGTGCCAGCAAAAATAGCGGGAGTGGCACAGATACGCAGTATTTT. Translated, it gives CASKNSGSGTDTQYF.

This clone was detected only a few times. The rearrangement links TRBV28 to TRBJ1-5; 7 nucleotides line up with TRBD1. From germline, CDR1 is MDHEN and CDR2 SYDVKM. The CDR3 runs 15 residues. With 6 bases clipped from V and 0 bases from J, the junction kept 5 bases outside the gene matches. The CDR3 spells CASRGTDYSNQPQHF. The CDR3 DNA sequence: TGTGCCAGCAGGGGGACAGACTATAGCAATCAGCCCCAGCATTTT.

The chain is built from TRBV19 and TRBJ1-2; no clear D. Germline CDR1 LNHDA, CDR2 SQIVND (reference sequence). V was trimmed by 2 bases and J by 4 bases, leaving 14 bases between them. The CDR3 consists of 15 residues. CDR3 DNA sequence: TGTGCCAGTAGTATATTTGACCGGGCGGGCTATGGCTACACCTTC. Protein product: CASSIFDRAGYGYTF. The full variable domain, rest sourced from reference TRBV19 and TRBJ1-2, is DGGITQSPKYLFRKEGQNVTLSCEQNLNHDAMYWYRQDPGQGLRLIYYSQIVNDFQKGDIAEGYSVSREKKESFPLTVTSAQKNPTAFYLCASSIFDRAGYGYTFGSGTRLTVV.

The chain is built from TRBV4-3 and TRBJ2-3; 8 nucleotides agree with TRBD2. V gave up 1 base and J gave up 2 bases; unmatched junction bases: 8. The germline V gene encodes CDR1 LGHNA and CDR2 YSLEER. This CDR3 region has 17 residues. The CDR3 region has the DNA TGCGCCAGCAGCCAAGGGCCGGGACTAGTGATCACAGATACGCAGTATTTT. Protein: CASSQGPGLVITDTQYF.

The chain links TRBV7-3 to TRBJ2-3; D uncertain. The CDR3 is 15 amino acids. The germline V gene has CDR1 SGHTA and CDR2 FQGTGA. V dropped 1 base and J dropped 1 base, with 9 bases sitting between them. The CDR3 nucleotides are TGTGCCAGCAGCTTAAATGTCGCGGGCACAGATACGCAGTATTTT. Encoded protein: CASSLNVAGTDTQYF.

The chain links TRBV5-8 to TRBJ2-4; perhaps TRBD1 as D (7 bases). This CDR3 contains 16 residues. Trimming left V 3 bases short and J 7 bases short, with 20 bases between. The germline gives CDR1 SGHTS, CDR2 YDEGEE. The CDR3 is CASSWGDSDLGNIQYF. CDR3 nucleotides: TGTGCCAGCAGCTGGGGGGACAGCGACCTCGGGAACATTCAGTACTTC.

This rearrangement joins TRBV6-5 to TRBJ1-1, with D unclear. From germline, CDR1 is MNHEY and CDR2 SVGAGI. With 7 bases removed from V and 0 bases from J, the gap between germline ends came to 9 bases. The CDR3 consists of 13 residues. CDR3 sequence (DNA): TGTGCCAGCATCCAGGATGTGAACACTGAAGCTTTCTTT. Its translation is CASIQDVNTEAFF.

The chain links TRBV6-1 to TRBJ1-3; D not resolved. The CDR3 is 14 amino acids. Deletions cut 2 bases from V and 7 bases from J, with 12 bases between. CDR1 is MNHNS, CDR2 SASEGT, per germline. Here the CDR3 reads CASSEWEGGNTIYF. The CDR3 region has the DNA TGTGCCAGCAGTGAATGGGAGGGAGGCAACACCATATATTTT.

The rearrangement joins TRBV7-9 to TRBJ1-2; perhaps TRBD1 as D (5 bases). The CDR3 sequence is 14 residues long. Germline lookup yields CDR1 SEHNR and CDR2 FQNEAQ (reference sequence). Trimming shortened V by 4 bases and J by 4 bases, and 13 bases separated the two germline ends. CDR3 region: CASSSLGEIYGYTF. The CDR3 DNA reads TGTGCCAGCAGCTCCTTGGGGGAAATCTATGGCTACACCTTC.

This rearrangement joins TRBV9 to TRBJ2-1, with D tentatively TRBD1 (7 bases). The CDR3 totals 15 residues. Germline V gene lookup returns CDR1 SGDLS and CDR2 YYNGEE. V was cut by 2 bases and J by 0 bases, with 9 bases left in between. The CDR3 bases are TGTGCCAGCAGCGTGCGGGACAGCTCCTACAATGAGCAGTTCTTC. As protein: CASSVRDSSYNEQFF.

The V call is TRBV11-1, the J call TRBJ2-2; 7 bases are shared with TRBD2. V shed 1 base, J shed 5 bases, and the junction held 7 bases outside the gene matches. CDR3 length equals 16 residues. Per the germline V gene, CDR1 is SGHAT and CDR2 is FQDESV (reference sequence). CDR3 loop: CASSLDLAEMTGELFF. The CDR3 bases are TGTGCCAGCAGCTTAGATCTAGCGGAGATGACCGGGGAGCTGTTTTTT.

This chain joins TRBV7-7 and TRBJ2-1, with D hard to call. Deletions cut 5 bases from V and 2 bases from J, with 13 bases between. The germline V gene encodes CDR1 SSHAT and CDR2 FNYEAQ (reference sequence). The CDR3 length is 15 residues. CDR3 sequence (DNA): TGTGCCAGCAGCAGGGCTAATACGGCCTACAATGAGCAGTTCTTC. This codes for CASSRANTAYNEQFF.

V gene TRBV9 combines with J gene TRBJ2-3; tentative D call: TRBD2 (6 bases). Deletions cut 0 bases from V and 0 bases from J, with 11 bases between. The CDR3 has 16 residues. Per germline, CDR1 SGDLS and CDR2 YYNGEE. This chain's CDR3 is CASSVGGGTSTDTQYF. CDR3 bases: TGTGCCAGCAGCGTAGGGGGCGGGACTAGCACAGATACGCAGTATTTT.

This chain links TRBV28 with TRBJ1-2; tentative D call: TRBD1 (5 bases). The length of the CDR3 is 15 residues. V shed 5 bases and J shed 8 bases, with 21 bases lying between them. Germline V gives CDR1 MDHEN, CDR2 SYDVKM. The CDR3 region is CASSTHWGSAGGYTF. The CDR3 DNA is TGTGCCAGCAGTACCCATTGGGGCAGCGCCGGGGGCTACACCTTC.

The chain carries TRBV7-2 and TRBJ2-3; D might be TRBD2 (6 bases). The V end was cut by 6 bases, the J end by 0 bases, with 13 bases between. CDR1 is SGHTA, CDR2 FQGNSA, per germline. CDR3 length equals 15 residues. CDR3 DNA sequence: TGTGCCAGCAGGGAATGGGCGGGAAGCACAGATACGCAGTATTTT. Protein product: CASREWAGSTDTQYF.

V is TRBV7-9 and J is TRBJ1-1; D is ambiguous. V was clipped by 1 base and J by 8 bases, with 5 bases between them. From germline, CDR1 is SEHNR and CDR2 FQNEAQ (reference sequence). The CDR3 consists of 11 residues. The CDR3: CASSLDAEAFF. The CDR3 region has the DNA TGTGCCAGCAGCTTAGACGCAGAAGCTTTCTTT.

The chain employs TRBV6-1 and TRBJ1-5, with D unclear. Germline V CDR1 and CDR2: MNHNS, SASEGT. The CDR3 totals 14 residues. The V end was cut by 3 bases, the J end by 2 bases, with 8 bases between. DNA for the CDR3: TGTGCCAGCAGTGATAGGAGAGGCAATCAGCCCCAGCATTTT. This translates into CASSDRRGNQPQHF.

The chain recombines TRBV19 with TRBJ2-7; D perhaps matches TRBD1 (5 bases). This CDR3 comprises 14 residues. CDR1 LNHDA and CDR2 SQIVND come from the germline V gene (reference sequence). Trimming cost V 5 bases and J 5 bases, with 16 bases left between them. The CDR3 DNA is TGTGCCAGTAGTGCTATCCAGGGTCGCCACGAGCAGTACTTC. Translation gives CASSAIQGRHEQYF.

V usage is TRBV28 and J usage is TRBJ2-7, with 8 bases lining up with TRBD1. This CDR3 spans 14 amino acids. The germline CDR1 and CDR2 sequences are MDHEN and SYDVKM. Unmatched junction bases numbered 7, after V lost 6 bases and J lost 3 bases. The DNA of the CDR3 is TGTGCCAGCAGCCTAGTTGGACAGGGCTACGAGCAGTACTTC. Translated, it gives CASSLVGQGYEQYF.

This clone was seen just once. The chain has TRBV5-1 and TRBJ2-7; 11 nucleotides line up with TRBD1. This CDR3 is built from 17 residues. V lost 4 bases and J lost 4; bases outside the gene matches: 13. Germline V lookup: CDR1 SGHRS, CDR2 YFSETQ. CDR3 bases: TGCGCCAGCAGCACCCATGGACAGGGGGCAGGTTTGTACGAGCAGTACTTC. Its protein is CASSTHGQGAGLYEQYF.

This clone was observed a single time. The chain has TRBV27 and TRBJ1-1; no reliable D call. The ends were cut back, 3 bases at V and 2 bases at J, with 10 bases in the middle. This CDR3 has 14 residues. The germline CDR1 and CDR2 sequences are MNHEY and SMNVEV (reference sequence). The CDR3 nucleotides read TGTGCCAGCAGTTTGGTTGGATCTAACACTGAAGCTTTCTTT. Translating gives CASSLVGSNTEAFF.

The J gene is TRBJ2-7, the V gene TRBV6-6; D possibly corresponds to TRBD2 (5 bases). Trimming took off 6 bases at V and 7 bases at J, with 16 bases between the two ends. CDR3 size: 13 residues. In germline, CDR1 is MNHNY, CDR2 SVGAGI (reference sequence). The CDR3 bases are TGTGCCAGCAGGGGAGACGGTTCTGAAGAGCAGTACTTC. This sequence encodes CASRGDGSEEQYF.

The gene calls are TRBV19 and TRBJ1-5, with 10 positions matching TRBD1. V gave up 9 bases and J gave up 1 base; unmatched junction bases: 9. From germline, CDR1 is LNHDA and CDR2 SQIVND (reference sequence). CDR3 length equals 16 residues. CDR3 sequence: CASHPPGQGSNQPQHF. CDR3 DNA: TGTGCCAGCCATCCCCCGGGACAGGGGAGCAATCAGCCCCAGCATTTT.

The chain is built from TRBV2 and TRBJ1-5; 10 bases agree with TRBD1. The CDR3 length is 18 residues. V shed 6 bases and J 7 bases; nucleotides not matched to a gene: 18. Germline V CDR1 and CDR2: SNHLY, FYNNEI. The CDR3 region has the DNA TGTGCCAGCAGAGCCTCCGGGACAGGGGTTCTTTCGATGCAGCCCCAGCATTTT. Amino acids: CASRASGTGVLSMQPQHF.

The J gene is TRBJ2-1, the V gene TRBV9; 12 positions agree with TRBD2. Germline trimming cut 3 bases from V and 7 bases from J; bases unmatched to any gene: 5. CDR3 length: 15 residues. In germline, CDR1 is SGDLS, CDR2 YYNGEE. The CDR3 DNA reads as TGTGCCAGCAGCGCTAGCGGGGGGGCCGGGAATGAGCAGTTCTTC. It is translated as CASSASGGAGNEQFF.